These T cell receptor beta chains were read from a single sample in a study of blood T cell repertoires in COVID-19. Clones were read by immunoSEQ multiplex PCR, and TCRdb kept only the in-frame ones, dropping some. This table has 190,000 or so clones, just under 90% appearing once. The source material was peripheral blood. These receptors all stem from a woman aged 18-30 years who had recovered from COVID-19. Both conserved end residues are part of each CDR3. A D gene is named only where the DNA matches it firmly. Size is omitted from some rows. Given values are once, few, many or a class for expanded clones.

V,size,J,D,DNA,CDR3
TRBV21-1,-,TRBJ2-5,-,TGTGCCAGCAGCAAAGTGATCGACAGGGACCAAGAGACCCAGTACTTC,CASSKVIDRDQETQYF
TRBV29-1,-,TRBJ2-2,TRBD2,TGCAGCGGTGCCGGATGGACTAGCGGGGCTTCGAACACCGGGGAGCTGTTTTTT,CSGAGWTSGASNTGELFF
TRBV24-1,-,TRBJ1-5,-,TGTGCCACCAGTGATGCCCGATTAGGGGCGAGCCAGCCCCAGCATTTT,CATSDARLGASQPQHF
TRBV6-5,-,TRBJ1-1,-,TGTGCCAGCAGTTCCAACAGACTAAGGGAAGCTTTCTTT,CASSSNRLREAFF
TRBV18,-,TRBJ1-5,-,TGTGCCAGCTCACCACCCTTTCAGCCCCAGCATTTT,CASSPPFQPQHF
TRBV6-2/TRBV6-3,-,TRBJ1-3,-,TGTGCCAGCAGTAAAGGACAGTTCACGGGAAACACCATATATTTT,CASSKGQFTGNTIYF
TRBV4-1,-,TRBJ2-1,-,TGCGCCAGCAGCCAACATCTAGGTGAGCAGTTCTTC,CASSQHLGEQFF
TRBV5-4,-,TRBJ2-4,-,TGTGCCAGCAGCTTGAGAACAGATAAAAACATTCAGTACTTC,CASSLRTDKNIQYF
TRBV29-1,-,TRBJ2-1,TRBD2,TGCAGCGTCCGCGGACTAGCGGGACTCAACAATGAGCAGTTCTTC,CSVRGLAGLNNEQFF
TRBV5-1,-,TRBJ1-2,TRBD1,TGCGCCAGCAGCTGGACAGGGCTACCTGGCTACACCTTC,CASSWTGLPGYTF
TRBV29-1,once,TRBJ1-2,TRBD1,TGCAGCGTTGTGGGACAGGGCCGGGGTGGCTACACCTTC,CSVVGQGRGGYTF
TRBV10-3,-,TRBJ2-2,-,TGTGCCATCAGTGGAAATACAGACACCGGGGAGCTGTTTTTT,CAISGNTDTGELFF